Listed here is a single TCR beta chain. Its target is not known. Generated by immunoSEQ multiplex PCR, the TCRdb table keeps only in-frame clones and is missing some. The profile shows some 250,000 clones, roughly 90% of them singletons. The data were obtained in a study of Ad26.COV2.S vaccination and SARS-CoV-2 variants. For the study at large: The donor participated in the COV1001 trial, in its Ad26.COV2.S arm. Findings and caveats of the study: It is possible that the TCR breadth and depth analyses underestimated the total T cell responses. Reportedly, spike-specific CD8+ and CD4+ T cell responses achieved substantial breadth once vaccination had taken place.

The treatment is: roughly 19 received Ad26.COV2.S at low or high dose, single or two shots; 5 received placebo; per-sample allocation not given. The samples were gathered on day 63 after the first injection of vaccine or placebo. At a Boston site, the person donating was an adult of 18-55 years. V shed 4 bases, J shed 7 bases, and the junction held 5 bases outside the gene matches. CDR3 length: 14 residues. Germline CDR1 DFQATT, CDR2 SNEGSKA (reference sequence). The chain joins TRBV20-1 to TRBJ2-1; 12 nucleotides agree with TRBD2. The sample was peripheral blood, taken in a trial of Ad26.COV2.S vaccine versus placebo. This TCR came from a person between 18 and 59 years old who received the Ad26.COV2.S COVID-19 vaccine or a placebo. CDR3 nucleotide sequence: TGCAGTGCTACTGAGACTAGCGGGGGAAATGAGCAGTTCTTC. This codes for CSATETSGGNEQFF.